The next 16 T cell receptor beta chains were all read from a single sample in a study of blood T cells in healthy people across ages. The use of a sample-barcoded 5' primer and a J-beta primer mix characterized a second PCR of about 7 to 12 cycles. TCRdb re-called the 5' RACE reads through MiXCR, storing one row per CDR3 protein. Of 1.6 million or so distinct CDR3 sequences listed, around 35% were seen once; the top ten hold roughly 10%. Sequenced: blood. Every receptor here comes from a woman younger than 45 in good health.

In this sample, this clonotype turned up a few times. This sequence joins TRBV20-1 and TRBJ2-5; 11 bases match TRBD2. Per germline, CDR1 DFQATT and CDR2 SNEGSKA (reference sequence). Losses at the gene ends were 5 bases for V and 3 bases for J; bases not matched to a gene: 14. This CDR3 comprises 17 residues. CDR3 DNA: TGCAGTGCTCGAGGGGACCTAGCGGGGGGCCCCAAAGAGACCCAGTACTTC. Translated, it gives CSARGDLAGGPKETQYF.

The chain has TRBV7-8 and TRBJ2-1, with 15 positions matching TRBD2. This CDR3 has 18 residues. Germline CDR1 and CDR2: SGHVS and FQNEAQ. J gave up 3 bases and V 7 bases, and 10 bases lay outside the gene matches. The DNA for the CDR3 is TGTGCCAGCAACGTTGGACTAGCGGGGGGGCCGGGCTACAATGAGCAGTTCTTC. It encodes CASNVGLAGGPGYNEQFF.

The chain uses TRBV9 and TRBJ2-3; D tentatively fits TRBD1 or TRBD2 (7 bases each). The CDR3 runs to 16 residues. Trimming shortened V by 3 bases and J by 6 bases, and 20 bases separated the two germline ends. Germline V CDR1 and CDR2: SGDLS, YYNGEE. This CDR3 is CASSALSPGGGDTQYF. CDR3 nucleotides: TGTGCCAGCAGCGCCCTATCTCCAGGGGGAGGGGATACGCAGTATTTT.

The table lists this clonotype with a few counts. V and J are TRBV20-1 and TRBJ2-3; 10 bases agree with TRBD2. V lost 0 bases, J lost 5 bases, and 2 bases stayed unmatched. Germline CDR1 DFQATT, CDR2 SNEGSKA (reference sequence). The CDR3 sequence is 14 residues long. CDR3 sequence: CSARDQREGDTQYF. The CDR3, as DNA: TGCAGTGCTAGAGACCAGCGGGAGGGAGATACGCAGTATTTT.

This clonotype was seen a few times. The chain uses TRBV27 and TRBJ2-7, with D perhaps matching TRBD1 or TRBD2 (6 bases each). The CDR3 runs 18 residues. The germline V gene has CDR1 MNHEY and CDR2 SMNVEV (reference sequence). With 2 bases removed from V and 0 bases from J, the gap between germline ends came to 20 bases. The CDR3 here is CASSLTGSRASVSYEQYF. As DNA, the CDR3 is TGTGCCAGCAGTTTAACAGGGTCGAGGGCTAGCGTCTCCTACGAGCAGTACTTC.

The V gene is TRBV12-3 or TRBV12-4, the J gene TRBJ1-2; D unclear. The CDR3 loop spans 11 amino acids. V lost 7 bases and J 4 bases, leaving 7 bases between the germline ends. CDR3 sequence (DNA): TGTGCCAGCATGGGCGCCTATGGCTACACCTTC. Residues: CASMGAYGYTF.

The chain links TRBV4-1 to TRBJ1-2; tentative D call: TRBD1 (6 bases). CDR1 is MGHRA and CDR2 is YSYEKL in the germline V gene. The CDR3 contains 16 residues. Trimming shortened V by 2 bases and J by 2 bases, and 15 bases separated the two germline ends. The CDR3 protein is CASSQLVRGSNYGYTF. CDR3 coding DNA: TGCGCCAGCAGCCAACTTGTCAGGGGATCGAACTATGGCTACACCTTC.

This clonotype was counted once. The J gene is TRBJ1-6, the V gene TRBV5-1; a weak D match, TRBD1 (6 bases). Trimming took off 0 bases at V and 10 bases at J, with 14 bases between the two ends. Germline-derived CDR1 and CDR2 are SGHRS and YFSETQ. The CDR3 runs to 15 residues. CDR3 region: CASSLVQGNSSPLHF. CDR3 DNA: TGCGCCAGCAGCTTGGTACAGGGAAATTCCTCACCCCTCCACTTT.

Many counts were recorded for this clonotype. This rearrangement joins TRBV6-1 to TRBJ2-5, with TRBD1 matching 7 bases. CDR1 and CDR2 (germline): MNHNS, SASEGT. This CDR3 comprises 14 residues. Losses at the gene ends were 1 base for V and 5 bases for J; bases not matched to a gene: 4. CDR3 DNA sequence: TGTGCCAGCAGTGAAGGACAGGGACATGAGACCCAGTACTTC. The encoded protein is CASSEGQGHETQYF.

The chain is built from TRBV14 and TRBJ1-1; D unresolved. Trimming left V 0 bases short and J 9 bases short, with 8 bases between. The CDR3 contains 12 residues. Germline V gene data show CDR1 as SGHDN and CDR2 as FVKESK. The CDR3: CASSQDQIKAFF. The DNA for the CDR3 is TGTGCCAGCAGCCAAGATCAAATTAAAGCTTTCTTT.

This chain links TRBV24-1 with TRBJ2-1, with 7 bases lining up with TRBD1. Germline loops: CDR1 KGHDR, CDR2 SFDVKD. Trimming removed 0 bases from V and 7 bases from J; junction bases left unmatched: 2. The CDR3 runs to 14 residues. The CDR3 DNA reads TGTGCCACCAGTGATTTGCCCAGGGGGAATGAGCAGTTCTTC. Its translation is CATSDLPRGNEQFF.

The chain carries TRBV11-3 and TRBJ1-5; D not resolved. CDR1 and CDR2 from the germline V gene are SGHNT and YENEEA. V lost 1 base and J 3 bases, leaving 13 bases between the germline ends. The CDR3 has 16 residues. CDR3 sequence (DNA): TGTGCCAGCAGCTTAGGGAACAGATGTATCAATCAGCCCCAGCATTTT. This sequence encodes CASSLGNRCINQPQHF.

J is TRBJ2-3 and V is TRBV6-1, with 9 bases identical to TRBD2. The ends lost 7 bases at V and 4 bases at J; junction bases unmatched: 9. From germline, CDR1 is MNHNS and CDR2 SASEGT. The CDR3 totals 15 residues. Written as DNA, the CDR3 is TGTGCCAGCACCTACGCTAGCGGGAAGTCAGATACGCAGTATTTT. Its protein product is CASTYASGKSDTQYF.

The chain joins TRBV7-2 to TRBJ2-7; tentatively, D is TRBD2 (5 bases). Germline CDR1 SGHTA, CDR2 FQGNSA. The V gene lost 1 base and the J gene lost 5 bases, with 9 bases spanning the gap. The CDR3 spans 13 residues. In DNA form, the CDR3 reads TGTGCCAGCAGCTTAGATGGAGGTGACGAGCAGTACTTC. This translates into CASSLDGGDEQYF.

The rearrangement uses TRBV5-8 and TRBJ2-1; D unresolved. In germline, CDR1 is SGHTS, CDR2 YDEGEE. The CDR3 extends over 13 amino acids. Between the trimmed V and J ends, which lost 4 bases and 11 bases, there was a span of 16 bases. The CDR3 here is CASSGMEGNKQFF. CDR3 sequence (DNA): TGTGCCAGCAGCGGTATGGAAGGAAATAAGCAGTTCTTC.

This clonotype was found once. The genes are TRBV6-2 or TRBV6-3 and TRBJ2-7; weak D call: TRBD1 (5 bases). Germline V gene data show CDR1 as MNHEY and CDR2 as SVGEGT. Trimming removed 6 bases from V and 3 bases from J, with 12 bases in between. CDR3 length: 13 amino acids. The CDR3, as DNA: TGTGCCAGCAGCCCACCCGGACACTACGAGCAGTACTTC. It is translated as CASSPPGHYEQYF.